Sequencing of this T cell receptor (beta chain) was carried out in a study of OX40 agonist ivuxolimab in advanced cancers. Germline V gives CDR1 MDHEN, CDR2 SYDVKM. The CDR3 totals 12 residues. The method was immunoSEQ multiplex PCR; TCRdb's version includes in-frame clones alone and lacks a portion of them. The data contain 66,000 or so clones, approximately 83% of them singletons. Samples were taken at baseline and on day 1 of cycles 4 and 7. The sequence was collected from an adult with an advanced solid tumor such as melanoma, head and neck, liver or kidney cancer. The chain carries TRBV28 and TRBJ1-2; D call uncertain. Sequencing used CD4+ or CD8+ T cells sorted from blood, obtained in a trial of the OX40 agonist ivuxolimab. The CDR3 region has the DNA TGTGCAACCGCAAGGGATTTCTATGGCTACACCTTC. This sequence encodes CATARDFYGYTF.